The 2 T cell receptor beta chains given below trace back to one sample, sequenced in a study of T-cell reconstitution after alpha-beta-depleted transplantation in children. A library of TCRbeta sequences, prepared with unique molecular identifiers, was generated. Each CDR3 protein is one row after TCRdb ran MiXCR on the PCR reads. The sample consists of hundreds of thousands of distinct CDR3 sequences, approximately 12% of them appearing once. This sample comprised PBMCs from the stem cell graft donor, obtained from the stem cell graft. The receptors originated from a human donor who donated a stem cell graft to a child with acute lymphoblastic leukemia.

This clonotype has ten or more counts. This chain links TRBV7-9 with TRBJ1-1; D perhaps matches TRBD1 (5 bases). Germline CDR1 SEHNR, CDR2 FQNEAQ (reference sequence). CDR3 length: 15 residues. The V end was cut by 7 bases, the J end by 4 bases, with 19 bases between. The CDR3 region is CASTPRWTYSTEAFF. The CDR3 DNA follows: TGTGCCAGCACCCCGAGGTGGACATACAGCACTGAAGCTTTCTTT.

The sample holds many counts of this clonotype. DNA of the CDR3: TGCAGCGTTGGAGACAGGGCCGAAAAACTGTTTTTT. It encodes CSVGDRAEKLFF. The chain has TRBV29-1 and TRBJ1-4; 7 nucleotides match TRBD1. This CDR3 is 12 amino acids long. Per the germline V gene, CDR1 is SQVTM and CDR2 is ANQGSEA. The V and J ends lost 4 bases and 8 bases, in that order; junction bases with no gene match: 4.